Shown below are 16 T cell receptor beta chains from a single sample sequenced in a study of T cell responses to AZD1222 COVID-19 vaccine. Clones were read by immunoSEQ multiplex PCR, and TCRdb kept only the in-frame ones, dropping some. This table holds fewer than 200,000 clones, 90% to 95% found once. The sequences come from peripheral blood, collected on day 0 of MenACWY control vaccination. The receptors stem from an adult in good health.

For this clone: Other DNA sequences in this specimen translate into the identical CDR3. This sequence joins TRBV7-2 and TRBJ2-7, with D possibly matching TRBD2 (5 bases). Germline values: CDR1 SGHTA, CDR2 FQGNSA. V was trimmed by 4 bases and J by 0 bases, leaving 13 bases between them. This CDR3 contains 15 residues. The CDR3 coding sequence is TGTGCCAGCAGCTCCAGTTCGGGGAGCTCCTACGAGCAGTACTTC. It specifies CASSSSSGSSYEQYF.

The chain links TRBV6-5 to TRBJ1-6; D call uncertain. Germline V CDR1 and CDR2: MNHEY, SVGAGI. Trimming pared 6 bases from V and 11 bases from J, leaving 20 bases between. This CDR3 comprises 15 residues. This chain's CDR3 is CASRHYLDSRTPLHF. The CDR3 nucleotides read TGTGCCAGCAGACACTACCTGGACTCTCGGACACCCCTCCACTTT.

This chain connects TRBV3-1 (or the pseudogene TRBV3-2) to TRBJ2-3; 8 nucleotides line up with TRBD2. The V segment lost 3 bases and the J segment 2 bases; nucleotides outside the gene matches: 7. The CDR3 is 16 amino acids. Germline CDR1 reads LGHDT; CDR2 reads YNNKEL (reference sequence). The DNA for the CDR3 is TGTGCCAGCAGCCAGGGGGCGGGAGGCAACACAGATACGCAGTATTTT. Its protein product is CASSQGAGGNTDTQYF.

The chain links TRBV18 to TRBJ2-7, with no clear D. V was pared by 2 bases and J by 0 bases, with 8 bases between. In germline, CDR1 is KGHSH, CDR2 LQKENI. The CDR3 extends over 14 amino acids. CDR3 residues: CASSPWANSYEQYF. CDR3 in DNA: TGTGCCAGCTCACCATGGGCAAACTCCTACGAGCAGTACTTC. The variable domain in full, completed from reference TRBV18 and TRBJ2-7, reads NAGVMQNPRHLVRRRGQEARLRCSPMKGHSHVYWYRQLPEEGLKFMVYLQKENIIDESGMPKERFSAEFPKEGPSILRIQQVVRGDSAAYFCASSPWANSYEQYFGPGTRLTVT.

This rearrangement joins TRBV6-5 to TRBJ1-2; D is unresolved. V lost 6 bases, J lost 0 bases, and 5 bases lay in between. From germline, CDR1 is MNHEY and CDR2 SVGAGI. CDR3 size: 12 residues. CDR3 protein: CASSPSNYGYTF. The CDR3 DNA reads as TGTGCCAGCAGCCCCTCTAACTATGGCTACACCTTC.

The chain uses TRBV19 and TRBJ1-2, with 9 bases fitting TRBD1. The CDR3 sequence is 15 residues long. With V trimmed by 6 bases and J by 6 bases, 11 bases remained unmatched. CDR1 and CDR2 from the germline V gene are LNHDA and SQIVND (reference sequence). CDR3 nucleotide sequence: TGTGCCAGTAGACCGAACAGGGGGCGTGGGGATGGCTACACCTTC. This gives the protein CASRPNRGRGDGYTF.

This clone was seen a single time. This CDR3 is CATSTGTGALNTEAFF. DNA of the CDR3: TGTGCCACCAGCACCGGGACAGGCGCCCTGAACACTGAAGCTTTCTTT. J is TRBJ1-1 and V is TRBV15, with TRBD1 matching over 8 bases. Germline CDR1 LNHNV, CDR2 YYDKDF (reference sequence). The CDR3 spans 16 residues. The V segment lost 4 bases and the J segment 0 bases; nucleotides outside the gene matches: 7. The full variable domain, with the rest looked up from reference TRBV15 and TRBJ1-1, is DAMVIQNPRYQVTQFGKPVTLSCSQTLNHNVMYWYQQKSSQAPKLLFHYYDKDFNNEADTPDNFQSRRPNTSFCFLDIRSPGLGDTAMYLCATSTGTGALNTEAFFGQGTRLTVV.

The V call is TRBV27, the J call TRBJ1-6; D unclear. The V gene lost 6 bases and the J gene lost 0 bases, with 3 bases spanning the gap. This CDR3 has 13 residues. CDR1 is MNHEY, CDR2 SMNVEV, per germline (reference sequence). Written as DNA, the CDR3 is TGTGCCAGCAGAGGCTCCTATAATTCACCCCTCCACTTT. It yields the protein CASRGSYNSPLHF.

The V and J genes are TRBV29-1 and TRBJ2-5; D not certain. The CDR3 covers 12 residues. Germline CDR1 and CDR2: SQVTM and ANQGSEA. The ends were cut back, 7 bases at V and 3 bases at J, with 12 bases in the middle. CDR3: CSAPDREETQYF. Written as DNA, the CDR3 is TGCAGCGCCCCGGACCGGGAAGAGACCCAGTACTTC.

V gene TRBV6-2 or TRBV6-3 combines with J gene TRBJ1-2; D unresolved. V gave up 2 bases and J gave up 0 bases, with 4 bases separating them. The V gene's germline CDR1 is MNHEY and CDR2 SVGEGT. This CDR3 is built from 13 residues. DNA for the CDR3: TGTGCCAGCAGTTACCACCCTAACTATGGCTACACCTTC. Translating gives CASSYHPNYGYTF.

The chain is built from TRBV29-1 and TRBJ1-3, with no clear D. V was shortened by 1 base and J by 4 bases, with 11 bases between the two germline ends. The CDR3 contains 14 residues. Germline values: CDR1 SQVTM, CDR2 ANQGSEA. The CDR3 DNA reads as TGCAGCGTTGAAGGGGCAGCGGGAGGAAACACCATATATTTT. It encodes CSVEGAAGGNTIYF.

V usage is TRBV7-2 and J usage is TRBJ1-2, with TRBD1 matching 9 bases. Trimming cost V 1 base and J 3 bases; bases outside gene matches: 0. CDR1 is SGHTA, CDR2 FQGNSA, per germline. The CDR3 runs 14 residues. The CDR3 nucleotides are TGTGCCAGCAGCTTAGGGACAGGGGACTATGGCTACACCTTC. Its translation: CASSLGTGDYGYTF.

The V call is TRBV6-5, the J call TRBJ1-5; a weak D match, TRBD1 (6 bases). V lost 0 bases, J lost 3 bases, and 9 bases lay in between. Germline CDR1 reads MNHEY; CDR2 reads SVGAGI. The CDR3 length is 15 residues. This chain's CDR3 is CASSYSRGSNQPQHF. CDR3 DNA sequence: TGTGCCAGCAGTTACTCGAGGGGGTCCAATCAGCCCCAGCATTTT.

V is TRBV6-5 and J is TRBJ1-6, with D perhaps matching TRBD1 (6 bases). V gave up 6 bases and J gave up 9 bases, with 18 bases separating them. The CDR3 contains 15 residues. CDR1 is MNHEY, CDR2 SVGAGI, per germline. The CDR3 is CASSPLVSGVSPLHF. DNA of the CDR3: TGTGCCAGCAGCCCACTGGTCTCAGGGGTTTCACCCCTCCACTTT.

The V and J genes are TRBV2 and TRBJ2-7; weak D call: TRBD2 (6 bases). V was cut by 6 bases and J by 5 bases, with 17 bases left in between. The CDR3 totals 14 residues. CDR1 and CDR2 (germline): SNHLY, FYNNEI. The CDR3, as DNA: TGTGCCAGCAGGGGGGACGGCGGAGGGAACGAGCAGTACTTC. Its translation is CASRGDGGGNEQYF.

The CDR3 coding sequence is TGTGCCAGCAGCTTAGGACCACAGGGCTATGGCTACACCTTC. Residues: CASSLGPQGYGYTF. This chain joins TRBV11-3 and TRBJ1-2; the D gene is possibly TRBD1 (6 bases). The ends were cut back, 1 base at V and 4 bases at J, with 10 bases in the middle. The CDR3 sequence is 14 residues long. Germline assignment: CDR1 SGHNT and CDR2 YENEEA.